The present T cell receptor (beta chain) was sequenced within a study of CD8 T cells in Susac syndrome. Broader study findings: As the study acknowledged, the number of individuals who were part of its TCR sequencing and HLA analysis was relatively small.

There are 13 residues in the CDR3. Germline V gene lookup returns CDR1 SQVTM and CDR2 ANQGSEA. The J segment lost 6 bases and the V segment lost 7 bases, leaving 8 bases of the junction unmatched. With random hexamers, reverse transcription was performed on about 0.45 to 1 ug of RNA. From the immunoSEQ multiplex PCR reads, TCRdb called clonotypes with MiXCR, one entry per CDR3 protein. This sample has more than 100,000 distinct CDR3 sequences; roughly 76% occur once, and the top ten carry roughly 0.5%. A remark on this clonotype: What it binds is not known.

The sample was CD8+ T cells from PBMCs. This TCR was recovered from a human donor with multiple sclerosis. The chain links TRBV29-1 to TRBJ1-1; 10 positions agree with TRBD1. Written as DNA, the CDR3 is TGCAGCGCAGGGACAGGGGATTACGCTGAAGCTTTCTTT. The encoded protein is CSAGTGDYAEAFF.